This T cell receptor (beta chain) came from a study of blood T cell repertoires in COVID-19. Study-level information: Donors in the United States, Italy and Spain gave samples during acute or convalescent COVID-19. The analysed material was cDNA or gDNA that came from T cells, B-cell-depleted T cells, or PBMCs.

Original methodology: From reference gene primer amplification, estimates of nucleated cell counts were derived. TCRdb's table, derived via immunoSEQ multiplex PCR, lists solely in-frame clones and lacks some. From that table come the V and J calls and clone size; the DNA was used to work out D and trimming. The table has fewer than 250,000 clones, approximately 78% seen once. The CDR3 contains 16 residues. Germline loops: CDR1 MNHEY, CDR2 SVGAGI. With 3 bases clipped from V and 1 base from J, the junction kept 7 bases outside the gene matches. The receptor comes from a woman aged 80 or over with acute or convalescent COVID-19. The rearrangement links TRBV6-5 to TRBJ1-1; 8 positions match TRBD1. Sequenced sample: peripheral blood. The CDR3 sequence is CASSYRVGTGNTEAFF. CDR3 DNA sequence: TGTGCCAGCAGTTATCGGGTCGGGACAGGGAACACTGAAGCTTTCTTT.